This entry describes one TCR beta chain. V lost 3 bases, J lost 5 bases, and 13 bases lay in between. This CDR3 region has 14 residues. Germline CDR1 reads MNHEY; CDR2 reads SMNVEV (reference sequence). The source of the sample is a study of blood T cell repertoires in COVID-19. Whole-study context: Acute-phase and convalescent COVID-19 samples originated in the United States, Italy and Spain. In each case, the material was cDNA or gDNA derived from T cells, B-cell-depleted T cells, or PBMCs.

As originally analysed: Reference gene primer amplification yielded estimated nucleated cell counts. Clones were read by immunoSEQ multiplex PCR, and TCRdb kept only the in-frame ones, dropping some. V, J and clone size reflect that table, while D and trimming were determined from the DNA. Of fewer than 70,000 clones in the sample, more than 85% are singletons; the top ten hold about 8%. The rearrangement links TRBV27 to TRBJ1-1, with D possibly matching TRBD1 (6 bases). The clonotype originates from a woman aged 70 to 79 with active COVID-19. Material for sequencing was peripheral blood. The CDR3 DNA is TGTGCCAGCAGTTTGGACAGCACGGGGACTGAAGCTTTCTTT. This gives the protein CASSLDSTGTEAFF.